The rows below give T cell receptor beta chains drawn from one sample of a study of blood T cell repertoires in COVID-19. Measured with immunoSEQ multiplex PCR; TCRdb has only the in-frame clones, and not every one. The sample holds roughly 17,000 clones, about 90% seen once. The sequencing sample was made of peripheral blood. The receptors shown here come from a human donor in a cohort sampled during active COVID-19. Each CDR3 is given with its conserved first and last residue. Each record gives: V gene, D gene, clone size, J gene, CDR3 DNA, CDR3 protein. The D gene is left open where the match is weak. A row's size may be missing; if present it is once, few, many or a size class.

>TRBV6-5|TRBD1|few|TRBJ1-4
TGTGCCAGCAGCCCGGGACAGGGGGAGGTTGAAAAACTGTTTTTT
CASSPGQGEVEKLFF
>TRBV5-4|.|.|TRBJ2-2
TGTGCCAGCAGCCGGGAAACTGGCACCGGGGAGCTGTTTTTT
CASSRETGTGELFF
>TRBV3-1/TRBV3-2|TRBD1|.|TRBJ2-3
TGTGCCAGCAGCCTTCGGACAGGGGTATGGGCAGATACGCAGTATTTT
CASSLRTGVWADTQYF
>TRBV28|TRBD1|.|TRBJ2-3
TGTGCCAGCAGCACCCTACAGGGGTCCCTCACAGATACGCAGTATTTT
CASSTLQGSLTDTQYF
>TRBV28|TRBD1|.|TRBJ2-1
TGTGCCAGCAGTTTACCAGGGGGCTCCTACAATGAGCAGTTCTTC
CASSLPGGSYNEQFF
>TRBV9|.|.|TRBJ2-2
TGTGCCTCCCAAGGAGCGGCGAACACCGGGGAGCTGTTTTTT
CASQGAANTGELFF
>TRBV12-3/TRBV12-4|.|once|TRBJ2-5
TGTGCCAGCAGTTTAGTGAGAGAGACCCAGTACTTC
CASSLVRETQYF
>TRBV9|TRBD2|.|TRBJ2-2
TGTGCCAGCAGCGTAGGACTAGCCACCGGGGAGCTGTTTTTT
CASSVGLATGELFF
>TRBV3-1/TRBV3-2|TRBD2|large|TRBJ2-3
TGTGCCAGCAGCCGCAGAACTAGCGGGAGGGCCCTCGCAGCTCTCACAGATACGCAGTATTTT
CASSRRTSGRALAALTDTQYF
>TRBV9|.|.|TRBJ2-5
TGTGCCAGCAGCGCCAATTCCGGTCAGACCCAGTACTTC
CASSANSGQTQYF
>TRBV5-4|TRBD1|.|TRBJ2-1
TGTGCCAGCAGTCCCCGGACAGGACCCCGCAATGAGCAGTTCTTC
CASSPRTGPRNEQFF
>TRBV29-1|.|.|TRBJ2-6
TGCAGCGTTGGGGGAGGGGGATCTGGGGCCAACGTCCTGACTTTC
CSVGGGGSGANVLTF
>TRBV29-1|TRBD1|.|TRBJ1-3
TGCAGCGTTGATCTGGACAGGGTTGGAAACACCATATATTTT
CSVDLDRVGNTIYF
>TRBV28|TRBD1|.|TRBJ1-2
TGTGCCAGCAGTTCGCTTCGGGGACAGGGCGGCTATGGCTACACCTTC
CASSSLRGQGGYGYTF
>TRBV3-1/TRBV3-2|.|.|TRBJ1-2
TGTGCCAGCAGCCACAACAGGGTATATGGCTACACCTTC
CASSHNRVYGYTF